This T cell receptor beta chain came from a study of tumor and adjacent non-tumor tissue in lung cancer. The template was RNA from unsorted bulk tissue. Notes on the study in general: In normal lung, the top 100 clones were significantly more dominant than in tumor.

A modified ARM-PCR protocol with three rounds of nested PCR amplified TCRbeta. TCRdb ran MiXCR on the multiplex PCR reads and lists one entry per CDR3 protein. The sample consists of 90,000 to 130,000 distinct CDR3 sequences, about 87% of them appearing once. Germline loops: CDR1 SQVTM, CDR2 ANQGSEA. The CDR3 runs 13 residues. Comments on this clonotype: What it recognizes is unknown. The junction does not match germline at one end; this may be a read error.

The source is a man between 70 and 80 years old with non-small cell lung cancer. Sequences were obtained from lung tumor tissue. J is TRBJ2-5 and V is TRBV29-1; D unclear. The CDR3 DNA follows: TGCAGCGTGGCCGACGGGTTCCAAGAGGCCCAGTACTTT. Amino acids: CSVADGFQEAQYF.